This paragraph covers one T cell receptor beta chain sequence. This sample is part of a study of technical replicates of blood from several donors. The CDR3 length is 16 residues. The germline V gene encodes CDR1 SGHDT and CDR2 YYEEEE. Trimming removed 4 bases from V and 4 bases from J, with 19 bases in between. Here immunoSEQ multiplex PCR was the method, and the copy in TCRdb shows in-frame clones only, minus some. Of tens of thousands of clones in the sample, 95% to 98% were seen once. The sample comprised T cells isolated from PBMCs. The chain recombines TRBV5-6 with TRBJ2-3, with D perhaps matching TRBD2 (6 bases). This TCR derives from a human donor in good health. CDR3 sequence reads: CASSIRRDWYADTQYF. CDR3 in DNA: TGTGCCAGCAGCATACGCCGGGACTGGTACGCAGATACGCAGTATTTT.